This section outlines one T cell receptor beta chain sequence together with its context. Profiling relied on immunoSEQ multiplex PCR, and the TCRdb table lists in-frame clones only, not all of them. This table has under 80,000 clones, approximately 80% appearing once. Trimming left V 3 bases short and J 0 bases short, with 9 bases between. This CDR3 comprises 14 residues. Germline V gives CDR1 SGHRS, CDR2 YFSETQ. The record originates from a study of blood T cell repertoires in COVID-19. The sequenced sample consisted of peripheral blood. The chain recombines TRBV5-1 with TRBJ1-1; D remains ambiguous. This TCR was sampled from a woman aged 55-69 years with acute or convalescent COVID-19. The CDR3: CASSSGNLNTEAFF. Written as DNA, the CDR3 is TGCGCCAGCAGCTCCGGGAACCTGAACACTGAAGCTTTCTTT.